Following are 29 T cell receptor beta chains from one sample sequenced in a study of blood T cell repertoires in COVID-19. Only in-frame clones appear in the TCRdb table, and some are missing; sequencing was by immunoSEQ multiplex PCR. The sample consists of 200,000 to 250,000 clones, roughly 90% of them appearing once. Material: PBMCs or T cells enriched from blood (not recorded which). The receptors derive from a man aged 25 to 40 who had been exposed to COVID-19.

J is TRBJ1-5 and V is TRBV2, with D perhaps TRBD1 (6 bases). Trimming cost V 7 bases and J 4 bases, with 17 bases left between them. The CDR3 runs 15 residues. CDR1 is SNHLY, CDR2 FYNNEI, per germline. The CDR3 sequence is CASTEGGLGNQPQHF. The CDR3 DNA reads TGTGCCAGCACCGAAGGGGGATTAGGAAATCAGCCCCAGCATTTT.

CDR3 sequence reads: CAWSKTGGTEAFF. The DNA for the CDR3 is TGTGCCTGGAGTAAGACAGGGGGTACTGAAGCTTTCTTT. The chain is built from TRBV30 and TRBJ1-1; TRBD1 aligns across 9 bases. Germline CDR1 and CDR2: GTSNPN and SVGIG (reference sequence). Germline trimming cut 2 bases from V and 5 bases from J; bases unmatched to any gene: 3. The CDR3 totals 13 residues.

The gene calls are TRBV2 and TRBJ1-5, with TRBD1 identical over 7 bases. CDR1 SNHLY and CDR2 FYNNEI come from the germline V gene. V lost 5 bases, J lost 7 bases, and 8 bases stayed unmatched. This CDR3 comprises 14 residues. The CDR3 DNA reads as TGTGCCAGCAGTTCCGGGACAGTATACCAGCCCCAGCATTTT. Translated, it gives CASSSGTVYQPQHF.

The count of this clone is one. The chain combines TRBV6-2 or TRBV6-3 with TRBJ2-7, with D perhaps TRBD2 (6 bases). V lost 0 bases and J 8 bases, leaving 20 bases between the germline ends. Germline values: CDR1 MNHEY, CDR2 SVGEGT. The CDR3 has 16 residues. DNA of the CDR3: TGTGCCAGCAGTTACTCGCGGCTAGCGCACCGCAATCAGCAGTACTTC. Translation: CASSYSRLAHRNQQYF.

The V gene is TRBV5-1, the J gene TRBJ1-1, with D uncertain. Trimming removed 4 bases from V and 2 bases from J, with 3 bases in between. The CDR3 contains 11 residues. Germline V gives CDR1 SGHRS, CDR2 YFSETQ. The CDR3 coding sequence is TGCGCCAGCAGCCTTAACACTGAAGCTTTCTTT. Encoded protein: CASSLNTEAFF.

The chain joins TRBV4-1 to TRBJ1-2; D ambiguous. Germline V gene sequence: CDR1 MGHRA, CDR2 YSYEKL. V was trimmed by 0 bases and J by 9 bases, leaving 20 bases between them. The CDR3 loop spans 16 amino acids. In DNA form, the CDR3 reads TGCGCCAGCAGCCAAGATCCAAATAGAAACCAGGCCAGCTACACCTTC. Amino acids: CASSQDPNRNQASYTF.

The chain has TRBV11-3 and TRBJ2-1, with unresolved D. Trimming left V 1 base short and J 0 bases short, with 7 bases between. From germline, CDR1 is SGHNT and CDR2 YENEEA. The CDR3 runs 15 residues. CDR3 region: CASSLGFSSYNEQFF. CDR3 nucleotide sequence: TGTGCCAGCAGCTTAGGGTTCAGCTCCTACAATGAGCAGTTCTTC.

This chain connects TRBV5-4 to TRBJ2-2, with D possibly TRBD1 on 6 matching bases. Trimming cost V 0 bases and J 2 bases, with 8 bases left between them. The CDR3 spans 15 residues. Germline values: CDR1 SGHNT, CDR2 YYREEE (reference sequence). The CDR3 region is CASSLGQDNTGELFF. The CDR3 nucleotides are TGTGCCAGCAGCTTGGGACAGGATAACACCGGGGAGCTGTTTTTT.

V and J are TRBV6-5 and TRBJ1-4; D ambiguous. Trimming left V 2 bases short and J 4 bases short, with 11 bases between. From germline, CDR1 is MNHEY and CDR2 SVGAGI. The length of the CDR3 is 15 residues. CDR3 region: CASSYVGGLNEKLFF. DNA of the CDR3: TGTGCCAGCAGTTACGTCGGAGGGCTTAATGAAAAACTGTTTTTT.

This chain links TRBV6-5 with TRBJ2-3; maybe TRBD1 (5 bases). The length of the CDR3 is 15 residues. Trimming took off 6 bases at V and 4 bases at J, with 17 bases between the two ends. Germline V gene sequence: CDR1 MNHEY, CDR2 SVGAGI. The CDR3 DNA is TGTGCCAGCAGCCCCGACCAAGGGGAAGCAGATACGCAGTATTTT. Amino acid sequence: CASSPDQGEADTQYF.

This sequence joins TRBV25-1 and TRBJ2-5, with 7 bases identical to TRBD2. V was pared by 1 base and J by 5 bases, with 7 bases of the junction left unmatched. Germline assignment: CDR1 MGHDK and CDR2 SYGVNS. The CDR3 totals 15 residues. The CDR3 DNA reads as TGTGCCAGCAGTGAATTTCGCGGGGGAGGGGAGACCCAGTACTTC. It codes for CASSEFRGGGETQYF.

The rearrangement uses TRBV7-2 and TRBJ1-2; 8 bases map to TRBD1. V lost 1 base and J lost 5; bases outside the gene matches: 18. Germline loops: CDR1 SGHTA, CDR2 FQGNSA. This CDR3 region has 19 residues. Here the CDR3 DNA reads TGTGCCAGCAGCTTAGTCCCGGGACAGGATTTCCTTCGAGGATATGGCTACACCTTC. Protein product: CASSLVPGQDFLRGYGYTF.

This chain connects TRBV19 to TRBJ2-2, with 7 bases that match TRBD1. The CDR3 covers 16 residues. Germline loops: CDR1 LNHDA, CDR2 SQIVND (reference sequence). Trimming removed 4 bases from V and 0 bases from J; junction bases left unmatched: 5. The chain's CDR3 is CASSTRGGANTGELFF. The CDR3 DNA follows: TGTGCCAGTAGTACACGAGGGGGCGCGAACACCGGGGAGCTGTTTTTT.

The V call is TRBV27, the J call TRBJ2-3; 7 bases match TRBD1. The CDR3 loop spans 13 amino acids. Per the germline V gene, CDR1 is MNHEY and CDR2 is SMNVEV (reference sequence). After removal of 6 bases from V and 4 bases from J, the junction contained 4 bases not matched to a gene. The CDR3 protein is CASRKQGPDTQYF. CDR3 sequence (DNA): TGTGCCAGCAGAAAACAGGGGCCAGATACGCAGTATTTT.

The CDR3 spells CASSRIGETQYF. CDR3 DNA: TGTGCCAGCAGCCGCATCGGGGAGACCCAGTACTTC. This sequence joins TRBV3-1 (or the pseudogene TRBV3-2) and TRBJ2-5; D remains ambiguous. The ends were cut back, 4 bases at V and 5 bases at J, with 8 bases in the middle. The CDR3 extends over 12 amino acids. Per the germline V gene, CDR1 is LGHDT and CDR2 is YNNKEL (reference sequence).

Concerning this clone itself: At one boundary the junction diverges from the germline segment, which might be a read error. V gene TRBV29-1 combines with J gene TRBJ2-5; TRBD2 might be the D (6 bases). The CDR3 totals 12 residues. CDR1 is SQVTM and CDR2 is ANQGSEA in the germline V gene. The CDR3 nucleotides read TGTAGCGTTGGAGGGTTTTCAGAGACCCAGTACTTC. Its protein is CSVGGFSETQYF.

V gene TRBV3-1 (or the pseudogene TRBV3-2) combines with J gene TRBJ2-7, with TRBD1 as a possible D gene (6 bases). The CDR3 extends over 17 amino acids. Trimming removed 1 base from V and 1 base from J, with 17 bases in between. The germline V gene encodes CDR1 LGHDT and CDR2 YNNKEL (reference sequence). The CDR3 protein is CASSQGVITGSSYEQYF. Written as DNA, the CDR3 is TGTGCCAGCAGCCAAGGGGTCATTACAGGGTCATCCTACGAGCAGTACTTC.

The chain carries TRBV6-2 or TRBV6-3 and TRBJ2-1; perhaps TRBD1 as D (6 bases). In germline, CDR1 is MNHEY, CDR2 SVGEGT. The CDR3 covers 12 residues. The V end lost 5 bases, the J end lost 8 bases, and 10 bases lay between the germline ends. CDR3 amino acids: CASSLRGDEQFF. CDR3 nucleotides: TGTGCCAGCAGTCTCAGGGGTGATGAGCAGTTCTTC.

V usage is TRBV6-5 and J usage is TRBJ1-3, with D unresolved. CDR3 length: 14 residues. Between the trimmed V and J ends, which lost 5 bases and 0 bases, there was a span of 8 bases. The germline CDR1 and CDR2 sequences are MNHEY and SVGAGI. The CDR3 nucleotides are TGTGCCAGCAGTAACACAATCTCTGGAAACACCATATATTTT. Protein product: CASSNTISGNTIYF.

The rearrangement uses TRBV6-5 and TRBJ1-1, with D tentatively TRBD1 (5 bases). The germline V gene encodes CDR1 MNHEY and CDR2 SVGAGI. With 10 bases removed from V and 5 bases from J, the gap between germline ends came to 17 bases. CDR3 length: 13 amino acids. DNA for the CDR3: TGTGCCACGGCGCAGGGTTTGAGGACTGAAGCTTTCTTT. It encodes CATAQGLRTEAFF.

The chain is built from TRBV9 and TRBJ1-2; TRBD1 agrees at 8 bases. Germline V gives CDR1 SGDLS, CDR2 YYNGEE. V shed 4 bases and J 1 base; nucleotides not matched to a gene: 3. This CDR3 has 14 residues. The CDR3 loop is CASSPDRDNYGYTF. As DNA, the CDR3 is TGTGCCAGCAGCCCGGACAGGGATAACTATGGCTACACCTTC.

Here the CDR3 reads CAIRDSATNEKLFF. The DNA for the CDR3 is TGTGCCATCAGGGACTCTGCAACTAATGAAAAACTGTTTTTT. V and J are TRBV10-3 and TRBJ1-4; D remains ambiguous. Germline V CDR1 and CDR2: ENHRY, SYGVKD. The V end was cut by 6 bases, the J end by 0 bases, with 8 bases between. The CDR3 totals 14 residues.

The V gene is TRBV4-3, the J gene TRBJ1-5; no clear D. V lost 1 base, J lost 6 bases, and 7 bases lay in between. Looked up from germline, CDR1 is LGHNA and CDR2 is YSLEER. The CDR3 is 13 amino acids. CDR3 loop: CASSQGLGQPQHF. The CDR3 nucleotides read TGCGCCAGCAGCCAAGGACTAGGTCAGCCCCAGCATTTT.

The chain employs TRBV7-9 and TRBJ1-2; possibly TRBD1 for D (5 bases). The CDR3 covers 14 residues. Germline-derived CDR1 and CDR2 are SEHNR and FQNEAQ (reference sequence). V gave up 0 bases and J gave up 7 bases, with 12 bases separating them. Here the CDR3 reads CASSLAQGAGGYTF. CDR3 in DNA: TGTGCCAGCAGCTTAGCGCAGGGTGCAGGTGGCTACACCTTC. Together with reference TRBV7-9 and TRBJ1-2, the CDR3 gives the full variable domain: DTGVSQNPRHKITKRGQNVTFRCDPISEHNRLYWYRQTLGQGPEFLTYFQNEAQLEKSRLLSDRFSAERPKGSFSTLEIQRTEQGDSAMYLCASSLAQGAGGYTFGSGTRLTVV.

The chain recombines TRBV12-3 or TRBV12-4 with TRBJ2-1; possibly TRBD2 for D (7 bases). The V gene lost 5 bases and the J gene lost 14 bases, with 16 bases spanning the gap. This CDR3 contains 12 residues. CDR3: CASSPQRGGKFF. The CDR3 DNA follows: TGTGCCAGCAGTCCCCAGAGGGGGGGCAAGTTCTTC.

CDR3 region: CASSPGSNRGYTF. In DNA form, the CDR3 reads TGTGCCAGCAGTCCAGGGTCAAATCGTGGCTACACCTTC. This sequence joins TRBV6-5 and TRBJ1-2; D may be TRBD1 (5 bases). CDR3 length: 13 residues. Germline V gene sequence: CDR1 MNHEY, CDR2 SVGAGI. V lost 5 bases to trimming and J lost 7 bases, with 14 bases between them.

The J gene is TRBJ1-3, the V gene TRBV14; tentative D call: TRBD1 (5 bases). The CDR3 extends over 15 amino acids. Germline V lookup: CDR1 SGHDN, CDR2 FVKESK. V lost 1 base to trimming and J lost 8 bases, with 15 bases between them. CDR3 nucleotide sequence: TGTGCCAGCAGCCAAGCTGGGGGGAGAGGGTACACCATATATTTT. Translated, it gives CASSQAGGRGYTIYF.

CDR3 sequence (DNA): TGTGCCAGCATGGCCCGGAGATCTAGAGATACGCAGTATTTT. The encoded protein is CASMARRSRDTQYF. The rearrangement joins TRBV6-5 to TRBJ2-3; the D is unclear. The ends were cut back, 7 bases at V and 5 bases at J, with 16 bases in the middle. Germline CDR1 is MNHEY and CDR2 is SVGAGI. The CDR3 has 14 residues.

This clone was found once. The J gene is TRBJ2-7, the V gene TRBV6-4; possible D gene TRBD1, 5 bases. Germline CDR1 reads MRHNA; CDR2 reads SNTAGT. This CDR3 has 16 amino acids. V was clipped by 0 bases and J by 2 bases, with 14 bases between them. CDR3 nucleotides: TGTGCCAGCAGTGACTCATCAGGGAAGAGGACCTACGAGCAGTACTTC. Its protein product is CASSDSSGKRTYEQYF.